Shown below are 11 T cell receptor beta chains from a single sample sequenced in a study of OX40 agonist ivuxolimab in advanced cancers. Sequencing was performed with immunoSEQ multiplex PCR; in TCRdb, only in-frame clones are kept and a portion is missing. The sample has some 70,000 clones; approximately 93% are singletons. The material was CD4+ or CD8+ T cells sorted from blood, obtained in a trial of the OX40 agonist ivuxolimab. These receptors were obtained from an adult with an advanced solid tumor such as melanoma, head and neck, liver or kidney cancer.

The V gene is TRBV5-6, the J gene TRBJ2-3; maybe TRBD2 (6 bases). The germline V gene encodes CDR1 SGHDT and CDR2 YYEEEE. Between the trimmed V and J ends, which lost 4 bases and 1 base, there was a span of 16 bases. The CDR3 is made up of 16 amino acids. The CDR3 region has the DNA TGTGCCAGCAGCGGAGGGTCGGGGTGGGGCACAGATACGCAGTATTTT. Its translation is CASSGGSGWGTDTQYF.

Concerning this clone itself: Within the sample, other DNA sequences also encode this same CDR3. This chain joins TRBV18 and TRBJ1-1; no firm D call. The CDR3 is made up of 14 amino acids. Between the trimmed V and J ends, which lost 2 bases and 2 bases, there was a span of 9 bases. In germline, CDR1 is KGHSH, CDR2 LQKENI. The CDR3 region is CASSPGRGNTEAFF. The DNA of the CDR3 is TGTGCCAGCTCACCAGGACGGGGAAACACTGAAGCTTTCTTT.

The chain employs TRBV25-1 and TRBJ2-5; 8 nucleotides line up with TRBD1. Germline values: CDR1 MGHDK, CDR2 SYGVNS. The J segment lost 5 bases and the V segment lost 8 bases, leaving 13 bases of the junction unmatched. The CDR3 length is 15 residues. The CDR3 nucleotides are TGTGCCAGCTCAAGACCGGACAGGGATAGGGAGACCCAGTACTTC. Translation: CASSRPDRDRETQYF.

The chain joins TRBV28 to TRBJ1-1; D remains ambiguous. This CDR3 has 14 amino acids. Germline-derived CDR1 and CDR2 are MDHEN and SYDVKM. V was shortened by 3 bases and J by 4 bases, with 12 bases between the two germline ends. In DNA, the CDR3 is TGTGCCAGCAGTTTGACGGTTTTAGGCACTGAAGCTTTCTTT. Encoded protein: CASSLTVLGTEAFF.

The rearrangement uses TRBV18 and TRBJ1-1, with TRBD1 matching over 8 bases. Germline V CDR1 and CDR2: KGHSH, LQKENI. Losses at the gene ends were 6 bases for V and 5 bases for J; bases not matched to a gene: 5. This CDR3 region has 13 residues. CDR3 DNA: TGTGCCAGCTCTCCGGACAGGGTTACTGAAGCTTTCTTT. This sequence encodes CASSPDRVTEAFF.

V is TRBV2 and J is TRBJ2-2, with 7 bases lining up with TRBD1. The CDR3 covers 16 residues. The V gene's germline CDR1 is SNHLY and CDR2 FYNNEI. The V gene end was trimmed by 3 bases and the J gene end by 8 bases; junction bases not matched to a gene: 12. The CDR3 protein is CASSEGQSANRGELFF. Here the CDR3 DNA reads TGTGCCAGCAGTGAGGGACAGAGCGCCAACAGAGGGGAGCTGTTTTTT. The whole variable domain, remainder taken from reference TRBV2 and TRBJ2-2, is EPEVTQTPSHQVTQMGQEVILRCVPISNHLYFYWYRQILGQKVEFLVSFYNNEISEKSEIFDDQFSVERPDGSNFTLKIRSTKLEDSAMYFCASSEGQSANRGELFFGEGSRLTVL.

This chain joins TRBV5-1 and TRBJ2-3, with D perhaps matching TRBD2 (6 bases). Trimming took 1 base from V and 0 from J, leaving 6 bases between them. Per germline, CDR1 SGHRS and CDR2 YFSETQ. The CDR3 runs to 14 residues. CDR3 region: CASSLSGSTDTQYF. In nucleotides, the CDR3 is TGCGCCAGCAGCTTGAGCGGGAGCACAGATACGCAGTATTTT.

The V and J genes are TRBV6-1 and TRBJ2-3, with 7 bases that match TRBD2. Losses at the gene ends were 2 bases for V and 6 bases for J; bases not matched to a gene: 14. Germline V gene lookup returns CDR1 MNHNS and CDR2 SASEGT. The CDR3 consists of 17 residues. CDR3 DNA sequence: TGTGCCAGCAGTGAATTGTTAAGCGGGGCCTATCCCGATACGCAGTATTTT. Its translation: CASSELLSGAYPDTQYF.

DNA of the CDR3: TGTGCCAGCAGCTTAGGTCATCAGTCGGATACGCAGTATTTT. Encoded protein: CASSLGHQSDTQYF. The chain links TRBV11-2 to TRBJ2-3; D is unresolved. The V and J ends lost 1 base and 6 bases respectively, with 11 bases between them. Germline V gene data show CDR1 as SGHAT and CDR2 as FQNNGV. CDR3 length: 14 amino acids. The full variable domain, with the rest looked up from reference TRBV11-2 and TRBJ2-3, is EAGVAQSPRYKIIEKRQSVAFWCNPISGHATLYWYQQILGQGPKLLIQFQNNGVVDDSQLPKDRFSAERLKGVDSTLKIQPAKLEDSAVYLCASSLGHQSDTQYFGPGTRLTVL.

This chain joins TRBV6-5 and TRBJ2-7, with D possibly TRBD1 on 6 matching bases. The CDR3 is made up of 13 amino acids. Trimming left V 6 bases short and J 0 bases short, with 9 bases between. From germline, CDR1 is MNHEY and CDR2 SVGAGI. The DNA for the CDR3 is TGTGCCAGCAGATGGACAGCCTCCTACGAGCAGTACTTC. The encoded protein is CASRWTASYEQYF.

As to this clone: One end of the junction fails to match germline, which may point to a read error. The genes are TRBV19 and TRBJ2-3; 7 positions match TRBD2. CDR3 size: 12 residues. Germline CDR1 is LNHDA and CDR2 is SQIVND (reference sequence). The CDR3 DNA sequence: TGTGCCAGTAGTTCAGGGAGGGTCACACATCATTTT. It specifies CASSSGRVTHHF. Variable domain in full (rest from reference TRBV19 and TRBJ2-3): DGGITQSPKYLFRKEGQNVTLSCEQNLNHDAMYWYRQDPGQGLRLIYYSQIVNDFQKGDIAEGYSVSREKKESFPLTVTSAQKNPTAFYLCASSSGRVTHHFGPGTRLTVL.